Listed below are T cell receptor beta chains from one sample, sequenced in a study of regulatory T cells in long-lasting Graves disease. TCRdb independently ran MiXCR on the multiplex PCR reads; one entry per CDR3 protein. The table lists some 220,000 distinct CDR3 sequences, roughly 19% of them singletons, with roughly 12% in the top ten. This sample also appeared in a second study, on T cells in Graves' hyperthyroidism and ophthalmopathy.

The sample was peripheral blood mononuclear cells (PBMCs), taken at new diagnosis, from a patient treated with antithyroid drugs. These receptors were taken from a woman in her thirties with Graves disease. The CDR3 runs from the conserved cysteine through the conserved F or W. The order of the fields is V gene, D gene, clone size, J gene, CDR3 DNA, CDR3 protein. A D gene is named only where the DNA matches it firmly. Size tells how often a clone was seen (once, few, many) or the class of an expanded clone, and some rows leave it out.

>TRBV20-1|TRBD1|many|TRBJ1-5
TGCAGTGCTGGGACAGGGGGAGGGAGTCAGCCCCAGCATTTT
CSAGTGGGSQPQHF
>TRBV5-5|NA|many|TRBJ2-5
TGTGCCAGCAGCTTGGCCGGGGCTACGAAGACCCAGTACTTC
CASSLAGATKTQYF
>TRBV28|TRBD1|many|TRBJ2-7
TGTGCCAGCAGTCAACCGGGACAGGGGGGCCTCGAGGAGCAGTACTTC
CASSQPGQGGLEEQYF
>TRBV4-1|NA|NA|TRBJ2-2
TGCGCCAGCAGCCAAGAATCTGCTGGGGCTAGAGCGAACACCGGGGAGCTGTTTTTT
CASSQESAGARANTGELFF
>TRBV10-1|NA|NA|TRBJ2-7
TGCGCCAGCAGTGAGTCAGGTTGGGGGGGCGACGAGCAGTACTTC
CASSESGWGGDEQYF
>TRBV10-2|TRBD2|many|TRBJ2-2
TGCGCCAGCAGAGGACTAGCGGCCGGGGAGCTGTTTTTT
CASRGLAAGELFF
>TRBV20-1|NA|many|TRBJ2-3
TGCAGTGCTCACTCCGGGCGAACAGATACGCAGTATTTT
CSAHSGRTDTQYF
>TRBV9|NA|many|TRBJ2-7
TGTGCCAGCAGCGTTGTGGACTCAGACCACGAGCAGTACTTC
CASSVVDSDHEQYF
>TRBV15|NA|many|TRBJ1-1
TGTGCCACCGGCAGAGAGGGGCAGGCAAGGTCTTTCTTT
CATGREGQARSFF
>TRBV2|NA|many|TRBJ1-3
TGTGCCAGCAGGCCAAGGGGCGGAAACACCATATATTTT
CASRPRGGNTIYF
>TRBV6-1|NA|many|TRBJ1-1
TGTGCCAGCAGTGAAGAGCCCGACCGAATGACTGAAGCTTTCTTT
CASSEEPDRMTEAFF
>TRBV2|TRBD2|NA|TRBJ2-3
TGTGCCAGCAGTGAGGCTAGCGGGAGTACAGATACGCAGTATTTT
CASSEASGSTDTQYF
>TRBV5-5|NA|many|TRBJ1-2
TGTGCCAGCAGCCCGGCGGGGGGGCTGGGTGGCTACACCTTC
CASSPAGGLGGYTF
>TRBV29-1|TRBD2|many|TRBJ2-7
TGCAGCGTTGAAGTCCCACCCTCGCCGACTAGCGGGAGTTACGAGCAGTACTTC
CSVEVPPSPTSGSYEQYF
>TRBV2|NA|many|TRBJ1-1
TGTGCCAGCAGTGAATCCCCCCCCCCCCGGGGGCGGACTGAAGCTTTCTTT
CASSESPPPRGRTEAFF
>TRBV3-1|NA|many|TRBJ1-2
TGTGCCAGCAGTCCCTCCCCAGGGAGTAGTGGCTACACCTTC
CASSPSPGSSGYTF
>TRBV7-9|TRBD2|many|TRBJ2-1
TGTGCCAGCATCAGCTCGGGGGGACGGAACCAGTTCTTC
CASISSGGRNQFF
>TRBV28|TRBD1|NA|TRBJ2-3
TGTGCCAGCAATTTGTCCCAGGGGGCGCCAACAGATACGCAGTATTTT
CASNLSQGAPTDTQYF
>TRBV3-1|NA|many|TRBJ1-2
TGTGCCAGCAGCCAAGAGCCAGGGGAGTATGGCTACACCTTC
CASSQEPGEYGYTF
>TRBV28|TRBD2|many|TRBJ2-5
TGTGCCAGCAGGGAGGCCGGGACTACGCAAGAGACCCAGTACTTC
CASREAGTTQETQYF
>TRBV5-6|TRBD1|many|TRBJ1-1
TGTGCCAGCAGCTCCCGGGACAGGGGGCCGTACACTGAAGCTTTCTTT
CASSSRDRGPYTEAFF
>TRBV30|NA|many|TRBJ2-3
TGTGCCTGGAGTGTGGTAACTACGGATACGCAGTATTTT
CAWSVVTTDTQYF
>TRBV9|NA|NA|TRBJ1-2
TGTGCCAGCAGCGTAAGTTCGGACAGCGCTAATTATGGCTACACCTTC
CASSVSSDSANYGYTF
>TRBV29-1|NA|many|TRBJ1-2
TGCAGCGTTGAAGATGCTAGGACCATAGCCTATGGCTACACCTTC
CSVEDARTIAYGYTF
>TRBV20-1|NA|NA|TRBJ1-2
TGCAGTGGATCCTTCTCTAACTATGGCTACACCTTC
CSGSFSNYGYTF
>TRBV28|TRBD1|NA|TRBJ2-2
TGTGCCAGCAGTTTATGGGGAACAGGGGTGAGGAATCCCGGGGAGCTGTTTTTT
CASSLWGTGVRNPGELFF
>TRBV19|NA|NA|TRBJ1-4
TGTGCCAGTAGTATATCCAGGGTTGAAAAACTGTTTTTT
CASSISRVEKLFF
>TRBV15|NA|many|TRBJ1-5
TGTGCCACCAGCAGAGGATTGGGTACCCATGATCAGCCCCAGCATTTT
CATSRGLGTHDQPQHF
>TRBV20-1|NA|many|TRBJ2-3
TGCAGTGCTAGAGATGCGGGGGCCACCACTGATACGCAGTATTTT
CSARDAGATTDTQYF
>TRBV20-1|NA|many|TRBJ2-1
TGCAGTGCGGGGGGACCTGGAGCCGTCTTCTTCGAGCAGTTCTTC
CSAGGPGAVFFEQFF
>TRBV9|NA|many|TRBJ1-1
TGTGCCAGCAGCGTAGGGCAGGCAGGGAGCGCTGAAGCTTTCTTT
CASSVGQAGSAEAFF
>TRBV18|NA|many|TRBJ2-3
TGTGCCAGCTCACCTTTGGCCCTCACAGATACGCAGTATTTT
CASSPLALTDTQYF
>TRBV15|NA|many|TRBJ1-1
TGTGCCACCAGCAGGGACCCACAGGGGAACACTGAAGCTTTCTTT
CATSRDPQGNTEAFF
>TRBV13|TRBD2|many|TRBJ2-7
TGTGCCAGCAGCTTAGTACTAGCGGGAGTCTACGAGCAGTACTTC
CASSLVLAGVYEQYF
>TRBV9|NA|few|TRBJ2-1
TGTGCCAGCAGCGCGTTATACAGCGGCCGGAACTACAATGAGCAGTTCTTC
CASSALYSGRNYNEQFF
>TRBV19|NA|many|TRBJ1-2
TGTGCCAGTAGTATTCAGGGGCTAATCTATGGCTACACCTTC
CASSIQGLIYGYTF
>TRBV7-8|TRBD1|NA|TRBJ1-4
TGTGCCAGCAGCTTGACAGGGAGGGCAACTAATGAAAAACTGTTTTTT
CASSLTGRATNEKLFF
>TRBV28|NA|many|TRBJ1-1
TGTGCCAGCAGTTTTCTGGCCGACCTGGAGACTGAAGCTTTCTTT
CASSFLADLETEAFF
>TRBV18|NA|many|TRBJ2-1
TGTGCCAGCTCACCGACATCGACTCGAGGCAATGAGCAGTTCTTC
CASSPTSTRGNEQFF
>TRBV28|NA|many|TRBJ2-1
TGTGCCAGCAGTCCGTCGAAGGAGCAGTTCTTC
CASSPSKEQFF
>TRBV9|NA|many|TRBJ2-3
TGTGCCAGCAGCGTGAGCGGGCCAGATACGCAGTATTTT
CASSVSGPDTQYF